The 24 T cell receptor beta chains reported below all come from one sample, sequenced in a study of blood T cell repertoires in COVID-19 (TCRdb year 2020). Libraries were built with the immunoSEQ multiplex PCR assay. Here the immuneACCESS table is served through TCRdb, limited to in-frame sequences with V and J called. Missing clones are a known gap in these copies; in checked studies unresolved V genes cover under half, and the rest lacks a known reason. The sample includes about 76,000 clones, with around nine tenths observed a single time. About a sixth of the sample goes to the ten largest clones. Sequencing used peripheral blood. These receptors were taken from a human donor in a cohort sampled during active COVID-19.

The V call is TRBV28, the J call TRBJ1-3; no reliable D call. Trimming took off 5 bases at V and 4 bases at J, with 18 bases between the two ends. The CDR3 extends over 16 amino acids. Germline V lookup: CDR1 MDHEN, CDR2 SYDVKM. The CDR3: CASSTLVGVEGNTIYF. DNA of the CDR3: TGTGCCAGCAGTACACTAGTCGGGGTAGAAGGAAACACCATATATTTT.

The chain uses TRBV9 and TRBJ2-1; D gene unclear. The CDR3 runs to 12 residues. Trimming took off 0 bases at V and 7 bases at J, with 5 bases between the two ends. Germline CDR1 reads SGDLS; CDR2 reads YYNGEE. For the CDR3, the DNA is TGTGCCAGCAGCGTAGTTCAGAATGAGCAGTTCTTC. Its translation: CASSVVQNEQFF.

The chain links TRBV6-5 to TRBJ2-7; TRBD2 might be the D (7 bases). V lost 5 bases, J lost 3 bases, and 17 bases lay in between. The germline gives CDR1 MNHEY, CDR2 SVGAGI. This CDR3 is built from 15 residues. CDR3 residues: CASSLGGDEVYEQYF. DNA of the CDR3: TGTGCCAGCAGTCTAGGGGGGGATGAAGTCTACGAGCAGTACTTC.

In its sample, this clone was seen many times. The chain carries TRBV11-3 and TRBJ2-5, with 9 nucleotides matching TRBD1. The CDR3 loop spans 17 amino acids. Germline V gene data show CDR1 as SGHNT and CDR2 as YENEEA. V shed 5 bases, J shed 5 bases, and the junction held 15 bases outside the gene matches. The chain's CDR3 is CASSRNRPGQGIETQYF. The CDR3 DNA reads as TGTGCCAGCAGCCGCAACCGACCGGGACAGGGTATCGAGACCCAGTACTTC.

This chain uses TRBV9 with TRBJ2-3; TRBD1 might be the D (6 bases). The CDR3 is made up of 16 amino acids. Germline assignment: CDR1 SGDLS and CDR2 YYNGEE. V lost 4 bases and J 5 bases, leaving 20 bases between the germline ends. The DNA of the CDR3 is TGTGCCAGCAGCCCCCCCTCGGACAGTCAGGGAGATACGCAGTATTTT. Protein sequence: CASSPPSDSQGDTQYF.

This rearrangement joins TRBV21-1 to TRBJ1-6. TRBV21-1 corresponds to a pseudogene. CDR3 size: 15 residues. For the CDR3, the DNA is TGTGCCAGCAGCAAAGAGGAGGGTACTAATTCACCCCTCCACTTT. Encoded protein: CASSKEEGTNSPLHF.

CDR3 residues: CASSLVGGPLEQYF. In nucleotides, the CDR3 is TGTGCCAGCAGCTTAGTGGGAGGGCCGCTCGAGCAGTACTTC. The chain recombines TRBV7-2 with TRBJ2-7; 7 nucleotides match TRBD2. The germline V gene has CDR1 SGHTA and CDR2 FQGNSA. V was clipped by 1 base and J by 6 bases; unmatched bases: 6. The CDR3 sequence is 14 residues long.

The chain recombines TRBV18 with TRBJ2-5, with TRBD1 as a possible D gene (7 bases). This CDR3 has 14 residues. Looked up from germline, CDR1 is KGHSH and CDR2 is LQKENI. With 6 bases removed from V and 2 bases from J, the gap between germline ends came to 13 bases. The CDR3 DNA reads TGTGCCAGCTCCCTACAGGGGAGGCAAGAGACCCAGTACTTC. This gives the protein CASSLQGRQETQYF.

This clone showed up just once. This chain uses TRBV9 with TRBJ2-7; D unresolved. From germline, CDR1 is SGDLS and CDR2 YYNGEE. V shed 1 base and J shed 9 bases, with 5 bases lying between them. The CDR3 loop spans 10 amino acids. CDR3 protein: CASSVIGQYF. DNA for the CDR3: TGTGCCAGCAGCGTAATCGGGCAGTACTTC.

CDR3 protein: CASSRQGLLYSNYGYTF. The DNA for the CDR3 is TGTGCCAGCAGCCGACAGGGTCTACTTTATAGTAACTATGGCTACACCTTC. V gene TRBV5-6 combines with J gene TRBJ1-2; 7 nucleotides agree with TRBD1. The V and J ends lost 4 bases and 1 base, in that order; junction bases with no gene match: 13. Germline V gene data show CDR1 as SGHDT and CDR2 as YYEEEE. The CDR3 has 17 amino acids.

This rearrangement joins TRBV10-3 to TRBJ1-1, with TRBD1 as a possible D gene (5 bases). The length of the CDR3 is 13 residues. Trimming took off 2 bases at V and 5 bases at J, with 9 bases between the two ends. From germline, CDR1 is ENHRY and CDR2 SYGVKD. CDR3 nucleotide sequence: TGTGCCATCAGTGAGAAGGGGTGGACTGAAGCTTTCTTT. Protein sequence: CAISEKGWTEAFF.

This chain's CDR3 is CASSGSGTLTGEQYF. CDR3 in DNA: TGCGCCAGCAGCGGATCCGGGACACTCACGGGGGAGCAGTACTTC. V gene TRBV5-1 combines with J gene TRBJ2-7; tentative D call: TRBD1 (6 bases). This CDR3 region has 15 residues. The V gene lost 4 bases and the J gene lost 7 bases, with 21 bases spanning the gap. Per the germline V gene, CDR1 is SGHRS and CDR2 is YFSETQ.

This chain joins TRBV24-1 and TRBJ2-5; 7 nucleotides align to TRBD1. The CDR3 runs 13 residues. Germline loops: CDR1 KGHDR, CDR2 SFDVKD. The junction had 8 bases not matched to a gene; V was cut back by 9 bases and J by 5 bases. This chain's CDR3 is CATSTGFRETQYF. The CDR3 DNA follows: TGTGCCACCTCGACAGGGTTTCGCGAGACCCAGTACTTC.

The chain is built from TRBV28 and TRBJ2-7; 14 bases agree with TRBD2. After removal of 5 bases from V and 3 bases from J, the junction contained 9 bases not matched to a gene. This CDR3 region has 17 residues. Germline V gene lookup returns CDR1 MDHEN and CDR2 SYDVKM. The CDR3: CASSLPGLAGEGYEQYF. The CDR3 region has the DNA TGTGCCAGCAGTCTACCGGGACTAGCGGGGGAGGGCTACGAGCAGTACTTC.

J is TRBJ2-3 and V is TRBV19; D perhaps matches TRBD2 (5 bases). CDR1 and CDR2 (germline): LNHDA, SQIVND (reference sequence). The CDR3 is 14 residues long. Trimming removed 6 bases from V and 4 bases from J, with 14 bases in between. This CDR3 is CASRPAASPDTQYF. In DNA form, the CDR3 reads TGTGCCAGTAGGCCAGCGGCCTCGCCAGATACGCAGTATTTT.

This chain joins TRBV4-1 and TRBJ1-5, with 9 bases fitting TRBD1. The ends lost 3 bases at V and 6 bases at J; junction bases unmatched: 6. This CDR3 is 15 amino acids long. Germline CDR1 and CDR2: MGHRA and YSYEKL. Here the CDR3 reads CASSQSQGAFQPQHF. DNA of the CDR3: TGCGCCAGCAGCCAGTCACAGGGGGCGTTTCAGCCCCAGCATTTT.

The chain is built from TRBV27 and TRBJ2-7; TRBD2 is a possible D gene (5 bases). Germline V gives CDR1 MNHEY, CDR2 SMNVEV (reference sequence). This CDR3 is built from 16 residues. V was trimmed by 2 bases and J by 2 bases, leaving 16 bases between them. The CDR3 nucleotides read TGTGCCAGCAGTTTAGGGCGTTCAGCGGCCACCTACGAGCAGTACTTC. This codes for CASSLGRSAATYEQYF.

CDR3 nucleotide sequence: TGTGCCAGCAGCTTTCTTAGCGGAGATACGCAGTATTTT. It specifies CASSFLSGDTQYF. This chain links TRBV7-8 with TRBJ2-3, with D possibly being TRBD2 (6 bases). The CDR3 extends over 13 amino acids. The germline CDR1 and CDR2 sequences are SGHVS and FQNEAQ. V was cut by 3 bases and J by 5 bases, with 9 bases left in between. Variable domain in full (rest from reference TRBV7-8 and TRBJ2-3): GAGVSQSPRYKVAKRGQDVALRCDPISGHVSLFWYQQALGQGPEFLTYFQNEAQLDKSGLPSDRFFAERPEGSVSTLKIQRTQQEDSAVYLCASSFLSGDTQYFGPGTRLTVL.

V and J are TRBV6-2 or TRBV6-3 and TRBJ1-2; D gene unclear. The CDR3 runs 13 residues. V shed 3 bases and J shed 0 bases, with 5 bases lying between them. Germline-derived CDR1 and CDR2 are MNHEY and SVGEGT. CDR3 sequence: CASSYQSNYGYTF. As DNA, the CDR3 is TGTGCCAGCAGTTATCAGTCTAACTATGGCTACACCTTC.

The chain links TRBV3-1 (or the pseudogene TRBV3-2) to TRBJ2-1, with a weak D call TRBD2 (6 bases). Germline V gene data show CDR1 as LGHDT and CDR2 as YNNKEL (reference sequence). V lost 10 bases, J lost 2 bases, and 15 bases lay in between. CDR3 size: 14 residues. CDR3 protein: CATSGDITYNEQFF. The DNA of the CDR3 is TGTGCCACCTCGGGGGATATAACCTACAATGAGCAGTTCTTC.

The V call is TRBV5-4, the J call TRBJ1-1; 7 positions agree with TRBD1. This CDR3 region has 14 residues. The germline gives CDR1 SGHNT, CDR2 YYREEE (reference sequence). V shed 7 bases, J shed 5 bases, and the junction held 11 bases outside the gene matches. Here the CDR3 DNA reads TGTGCCAGCGTACAAGACAGGGAAATAACTGAAGCTTTCTTT. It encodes CASVQDREITEAFF.

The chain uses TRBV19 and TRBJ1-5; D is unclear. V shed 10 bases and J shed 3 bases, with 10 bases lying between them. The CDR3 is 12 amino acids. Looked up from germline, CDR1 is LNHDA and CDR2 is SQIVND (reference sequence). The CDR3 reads CATNSYNQPQHF. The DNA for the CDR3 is TGTGCCACCAACTCCTACAATCAGCCCCAGCATTTT.

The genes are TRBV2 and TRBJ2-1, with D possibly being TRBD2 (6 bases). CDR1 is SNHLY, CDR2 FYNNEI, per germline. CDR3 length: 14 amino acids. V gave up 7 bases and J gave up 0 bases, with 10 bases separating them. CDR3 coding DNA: TGTGCCAGCAAAGCGACTAGCTCCTACAATGAGCAGTTCTTC. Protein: CASKATSSYNEQFF. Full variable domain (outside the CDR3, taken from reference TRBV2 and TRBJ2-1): EPEVTQTPSHQVTQMGQEVILRCVPISNHLYFYWYRQILGQKVEFLVSFYNNEISEKSEIFDDQFSVERPDGSNFTLKIRSTKLEDSAMYFCASKATSSYNEQFFGPGTRLTVL.

The DNA of the CDR3 is TGTGCCAGCTCACCCAACTACGAGCAGTACTTC. It encodes CASSPNYEQYF. The chain employs TRBV18 and TRBJ2-7, with no clear D. V lost 3 bases, J lost 3 bases, and 3 bases lay in between. The CDR3 contains 11 residues. CDR1 KGHSH and CDR2 LQKENI come from the germline V gene.